A selection of T cell receptor beta chains follows, all from one sample in a study of T cell repertoires in cytomegalovirus infection. Their antigens remain unidentified. TCRdb passed the reads through MiXCR, listing each CDR3 protein once. This sample carries about 920,000 distinct CDR3 sequences, around 32% of them seen once, and the ten largest clones take over 11%. The material sequenced was cultured CD8+ T cells from PBMCs, taken from culture after CMV antigen stimulation. These receptor sequences come from a human donor in good health (CMV status not recorded). Some clones in this sample may be carry-over from other donors' samples. CDR3s include the opening cysteine and the closing phenylalanine or tryptophan. D genes are given only for firm matches. Size tells how often a clone was seen (once, few, many) or the class of an expanded clone, and some rows leave it out.

TRBJ2-5	TRBV6-6	NA	NA	TGTGCCAGCAGTTATCGGGCTTACCAAGAGACCCAGTACTTC	CASSYRAYQETQYF
TRBJ1-3	TRBV19	NA	NA	TGTGCCAGTAGCACAGGAAGCGCCGCTGGAAACACCATATATTTT	CASSTGSAAGNTIYF
TRBJ1-2	TRBV7-2	TRBD1	NA	TGTGCCAGCATCCTCCGACAGGGGGCACAACATGGCTACACCTTC	CASILRQGAQHGYTF
TRBJ2-5	TRBV9	NA	few	TGTGCCAGCAGCGTAGGTGGACTTATGTACCAAGAGACCCAGTACTTC	CASSVGGLMYQETQYF
TRBJ1-1	TRBV7-6	NA	few	TGTGCCAGCAGCTTAGCGTTGCGGAGGCACGCGAACACTGAAGCTTTCTTT	CASSLALRRHANTEAFF
TRBJ1-1	TRBV7-9	NA	many	TGTGCCAGCAGTCGGGCCGGCACTGAAGCTTTCTTT	CASSRAGTEAFF
TRBJ2-5	TRBV12-3/TRBV12-4	TRBD2	few	TGTGCCAGCAGTTCAAACCGGGACTACCCTAGAGAGACCCAGTACTTC	CASSSNRDYPRETQYF
TRBJ2-5	TRBV12-3/TRBV12-4	NA	NA	TGTGCCAGCAGCTGGGCCGCGGGCGTGCAGACCCAGTACTTC	CASSWAAGVQTQYF
TRBJ1-1	TRBV5-6	NA	NA	TGTGCCAGCAGCTTGATTGCCGATGTGAACACTGAAGCTTTCTTT	CASSLIADVNTEAFF
TRBJ2-2	TRBV5-6	NA	few	TGTGCCAGCAGCTTGGGAATTGGAAACACCGGGGAGCTGTTTTTT	CASSLGIGNTGELFF
TRBJ2-1	TRBV7-3	NA	few	TGTGCCAGCAGCTTAGCGGGATTTAATGAGCAGTTCTTC	CASSLAGFNEQFF
TRBJ2-3	TRBV7-6	NA	NA	TGTGCCAGCACTCCCAAACCCCTACCAGCTTTCTCGTCTAGCACAGATACGCAGTATTTT	CASTPKPLPAFSSSTDTQYF
TRBJ1-1	TRBV19	NA	NA	TGTGCCAGTAGTACCCCGGGGGCGTGGGTCGGAGCTTTCTTT	CASSTPGAWVGAFF
TRBJ2-7	TRBV20-1	TRBD2	few	TGCAGTGCTGATAGCGGGGGGGCGTCCTACGAGCAGTACTTC	CSADSGGASYEQYF
TRBJ1-6	TRBV7-6	NA	few	TGTGCCAGCAGCTTAGAGGGTTTGGGGAATTCACCCCTCCACTTT	CASSLEGLGNSPLHF
TRBJ2-7	TRBV7-9	TRBD1	few	TGTGCCAGCAGCGCCTCCGGGACAGGCCCCTACGAGCAGTACTTC	CASSASGTGPYEQYF
TRBJ2-2	TRBV19	NA	NA	TGTGCCAGTAGTATATACGCCGACACCGGGGAGCTGTTTTTT	CASSIYADTGELFF
TRBJ2-3	TRBV28	NA	once	TGTGCCAGCAGCCTTTTTCCTGCAGGGGCAGATACGCAGTATTTT	CASSLFPAGADTQYF
TRBJ1-1	TRBV25-1	NA	few	TGTGCCAGCCACCCACAGGGTTTGGGCAGGACTGAAGCTTTCTTT	CASHPQGLGRTEAFF
TRBJ2-1	TRBV29-1	NA	NA	TGCAGCGTTGCCGGGACGGGTGAGCAGTTCTTC	CSVAGTGEQFF
TRBJ2-5	TRBV6-1	TRBD2	NA	TGTGCCAGCACCACCCATGGGACTAGCGGAGAGACCCAGTACTTC	CASTTHGTSGETQYF
TRBJ2-1	TRBV27	TRBD2	NA	TGTGCCAGCAGTTTATTTGGCGGGGGGGTGAATGAGCAGTTCTTC	CASSLFGGGVNEQFF
TRBJ2-2	TRBV4-1	TRBD1	NA	TGCGCCAGCAGCCAAGCACAGGGGGCCTACACCGGGGAGCTGTTTTTT	CASSQAQGAYTGELFF
TRBJ2-7	TRBV19	TRBD2	NA	TGTGCCAGTAGTATAGACCCTAGCGGCTTATACCGGAGTGAGCAGTACTTC	CASSIDPSGLYRSEQYF
TRBJ2-4	TRBV29-1	TRBD1	few	TGCAGCGTTGAAGACTGGGACAGGGGGCTGTTCATTCAGTACTTC	CSVEDWDRGLFIQYF